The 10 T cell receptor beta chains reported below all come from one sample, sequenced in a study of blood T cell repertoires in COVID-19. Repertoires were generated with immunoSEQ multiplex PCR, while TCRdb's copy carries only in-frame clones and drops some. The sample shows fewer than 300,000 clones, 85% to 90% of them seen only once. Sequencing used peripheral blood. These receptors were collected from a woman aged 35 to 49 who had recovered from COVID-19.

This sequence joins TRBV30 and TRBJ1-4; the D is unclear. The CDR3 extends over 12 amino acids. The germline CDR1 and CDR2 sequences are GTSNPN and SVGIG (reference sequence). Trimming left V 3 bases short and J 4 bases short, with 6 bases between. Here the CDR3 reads CAWRPVNEKLFF. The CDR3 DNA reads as TGTGCCTGGAGACCGGTTAATGAAAAACTGTTTTTT. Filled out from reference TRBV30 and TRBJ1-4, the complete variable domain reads SQTIHQWPATLVQPVGSPLSLECTVEGTSNPNLYWYRQAAGRGLQLLFYSVGIGQISSEVPQNLSASRPQDRQFILSSKKLLLSDSGFYLCAWRPVNEKLFFGSGTQLSVL.

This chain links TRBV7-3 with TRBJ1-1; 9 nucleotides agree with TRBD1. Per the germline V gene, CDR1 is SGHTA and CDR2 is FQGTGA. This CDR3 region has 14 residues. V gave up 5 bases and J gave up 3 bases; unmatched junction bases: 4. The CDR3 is CASSLTGGYTEAFF. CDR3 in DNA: TGTGCCAGCAGCCTGACAGGGGGGTACACTGAAGCTTTCTTT. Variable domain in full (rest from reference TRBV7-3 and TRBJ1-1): GAGVSQTPSNKVTEKGKYVELRCDPISGHTALYWYRQSLGQGPEFLIYFQGTGAADDSGLPNDRFFAVRPEGSVSTLKIQRTERGDSAVYLCASSLTGGYTEAFFGQGTRLTVV.

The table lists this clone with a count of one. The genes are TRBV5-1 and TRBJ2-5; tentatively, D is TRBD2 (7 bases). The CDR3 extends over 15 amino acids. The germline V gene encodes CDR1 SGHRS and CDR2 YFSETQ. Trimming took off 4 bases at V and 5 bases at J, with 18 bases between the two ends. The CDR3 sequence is CASSLLGGGPETQYF. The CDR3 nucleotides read TGCGCCAGCAGCCTCTTAGGGGGGGGCCCGGAGACCCAGTACTTC.

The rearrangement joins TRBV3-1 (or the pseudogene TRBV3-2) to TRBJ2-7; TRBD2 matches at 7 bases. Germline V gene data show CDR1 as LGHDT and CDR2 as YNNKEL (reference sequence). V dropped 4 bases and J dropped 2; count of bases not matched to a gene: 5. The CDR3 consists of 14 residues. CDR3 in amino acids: CASSPLGGAYEQYF. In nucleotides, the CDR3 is TGTGCCAGCAGCCCATTGGGGGGGGCCTACGAGCAGTACTTC.

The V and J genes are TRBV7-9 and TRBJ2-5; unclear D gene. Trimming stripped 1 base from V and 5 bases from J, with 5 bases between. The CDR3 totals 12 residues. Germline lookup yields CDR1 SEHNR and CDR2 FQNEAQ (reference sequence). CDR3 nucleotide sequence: TGTGCCAGCAGCTTAGAGCTGGAGACCCAGTACTTC. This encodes CASSLELETQYF. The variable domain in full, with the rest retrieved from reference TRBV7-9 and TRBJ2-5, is DTGVSQNPRHKITKRGQNVTFRCDPISEHNRLYWYRQTLGQGPEFLTYFQNEAQLEKSRLLSDRFSAERPKGSFSTLEIQRTEQGDSAMYLCASSLELETQYFGPGTRLLVL.

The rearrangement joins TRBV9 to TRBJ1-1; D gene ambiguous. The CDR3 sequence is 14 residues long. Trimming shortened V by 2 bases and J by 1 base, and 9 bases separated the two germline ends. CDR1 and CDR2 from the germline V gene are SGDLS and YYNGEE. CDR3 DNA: TGTGCCAGCAGCGTCTCGGGAGAGAACACTGAAGCTTTCTTT. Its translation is CASSVSGENTEAFF.

The CDR3 spells CASTGPPYNSPLHF. Here the CDR3 DNA reads TGTGCCAGTACAGGGCCCCCCTATAATTCACCCCTCCACTTT. The chain uses TRBV28 and TRBJ1-6, with a tentative D call TRBD1 (6 bases). Germline loops: CDR1 MDHEN, CDR2 SYDVKM. The CDR3 extends over 14 amino acids. V lost 9 bases and J lost 2, with 11 bases in between.

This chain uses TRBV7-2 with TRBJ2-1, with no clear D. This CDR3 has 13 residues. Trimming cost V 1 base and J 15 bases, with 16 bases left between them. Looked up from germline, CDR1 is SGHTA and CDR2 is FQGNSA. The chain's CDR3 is CASSLGPPRKWFF. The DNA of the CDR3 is TGTGCCAGCAGCTTAGGTCCTCCTAGGAAGTGGTTCTTC.

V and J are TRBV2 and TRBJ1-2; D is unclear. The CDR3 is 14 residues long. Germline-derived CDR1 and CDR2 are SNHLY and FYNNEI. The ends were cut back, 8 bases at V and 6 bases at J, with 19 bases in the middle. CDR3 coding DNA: TGTGCCAGCCACACCATGGCAGGTAAAGATGGCTACACCTTC. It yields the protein CASHTMAGKDGYTF.

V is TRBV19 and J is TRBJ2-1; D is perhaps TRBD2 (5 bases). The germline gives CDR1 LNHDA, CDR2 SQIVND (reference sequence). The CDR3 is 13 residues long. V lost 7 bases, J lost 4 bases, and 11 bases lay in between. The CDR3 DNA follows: TGTGCCAGTACCCCCAGAGGGTACAATGAGCAGTTCTTC. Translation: CASTPRGYNEQFF.